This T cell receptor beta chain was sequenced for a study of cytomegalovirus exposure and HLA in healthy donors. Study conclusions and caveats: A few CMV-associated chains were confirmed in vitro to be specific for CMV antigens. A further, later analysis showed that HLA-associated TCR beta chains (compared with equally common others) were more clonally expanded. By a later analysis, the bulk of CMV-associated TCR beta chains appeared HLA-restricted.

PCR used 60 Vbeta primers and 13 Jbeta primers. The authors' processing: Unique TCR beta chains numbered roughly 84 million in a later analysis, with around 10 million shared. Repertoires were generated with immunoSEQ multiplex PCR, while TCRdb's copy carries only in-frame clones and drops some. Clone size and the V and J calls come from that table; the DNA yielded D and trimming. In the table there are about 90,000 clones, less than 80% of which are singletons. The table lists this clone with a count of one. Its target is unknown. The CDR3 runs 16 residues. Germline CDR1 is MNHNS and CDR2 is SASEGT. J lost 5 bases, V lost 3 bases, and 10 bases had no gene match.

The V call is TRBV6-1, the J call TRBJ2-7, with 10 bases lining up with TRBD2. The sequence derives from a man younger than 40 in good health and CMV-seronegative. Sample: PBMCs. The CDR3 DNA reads TGTGCCAGCAGTGAGTGGACTAGCGGTTTAAGGAACGAGCAGTACTTC. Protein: CASSEWTSGLRNEQYF.